This T cell receptor (beta chain) is drawn from a study of CD8 T cells in ankylosing spondylitis. Broader study findings: Within matched ankylosing spondylitis synovial fluid, disease-linked clones were reportedly significantly enriched. It appeared that ankylosing spondylitis blood was characterized by a TCR beta motif of several highly homologous variants. Clones that were linked to disease were CD8+ and were relatively rare in peripheral blood.

With respect to this clonotype: Its target is unknown.

Using quantitative 5'-RACE with molecular barcodes, the authors made TCR beta libraries. TCRdb fed the 5' RACE reads into MiXCR, producing one record per CDR3 protein. Of about 160,000 distinct CDR3 sequences listed, around 19% are singletons. CDR3 length equals 16 residues. V was clipped by 5 bases and J by 5 bases; unmatched bases: 9. Germline loops: CDR1 MNHEY, CDR2 SVGAGI. The chain joins TRBV6-5 to TRBJ2-5; TRBD1 matches 12 bases. The material sequenced was blood, either unsorted or a sorted T cell fraction (not recorded which). This clonotype originated in a male donor with ankylosing spondylitis or in good health (not recorded which). As DNA, the CDR3 is TGTGCCAGCAGTCCCGCCGGGACAGGGGGCTGGGAGACCCAGTACTTC. Protein: CASSPAGTGGWETQYF.